The TCR beta chain under discussion was sequenced for a study of blood T cell repertoires in COVID-19. Looking at the study overall: The origin of the acute and convalescent COVID-19 samples was the United States, Italy and Spain.

In the study's own analysis: By means of reference gene primer amplification, nucleated cell counts were estimated. Measured with immunoSEQ multiplex PCR; TCRdb has only the in-frame clones, and not every one. V and J calls and clone size come straight from that table; D and trimming were deduced from the DNA. The sample lists about 150,000 clones; roughly 80% were seen once. Participant ages covered roughly 18 to 89 years across 24 US areas. Two negative PCRs, clearance, or symptom resolution were required of recovered Cohort 3 donors. This CDR3 contains 16 residues. V lost 3 bases, J lost 0 bases, and 5 bases stayed unmatched. Per the germline V gene, CDR1 is SEHNR and CDR2 is FQNEAQ (reference sequence).

Sequencing was carried out using PBMCs or T cells enriched from blood (not recorded which). This chain uses TRBV7-9 with TRBJ1-1; 9 positions agree with TRBD1. This receptor was obtained from a woman aged 40 to 50 who had recovered from COVID-19. As DNA, the CDR3 is TGTGCCAGCAGCTTGCCCGGGACAGGGATGAACACTGAAGCTTTCTTT. Encoded protein: CASSLPGTGMNTEAFF.